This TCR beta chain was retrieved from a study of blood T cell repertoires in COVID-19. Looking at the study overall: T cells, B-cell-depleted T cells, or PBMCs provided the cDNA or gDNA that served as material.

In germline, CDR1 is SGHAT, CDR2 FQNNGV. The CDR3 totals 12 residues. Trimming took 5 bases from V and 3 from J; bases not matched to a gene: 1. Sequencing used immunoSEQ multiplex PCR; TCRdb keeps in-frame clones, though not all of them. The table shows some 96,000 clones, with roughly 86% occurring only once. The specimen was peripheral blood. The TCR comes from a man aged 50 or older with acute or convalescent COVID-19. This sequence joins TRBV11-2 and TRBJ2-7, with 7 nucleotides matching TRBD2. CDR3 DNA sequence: TGTGCCAGCAGCCCTAGCGGCTACGAGCAGTACTTC. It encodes CASSPSGYEQYF.